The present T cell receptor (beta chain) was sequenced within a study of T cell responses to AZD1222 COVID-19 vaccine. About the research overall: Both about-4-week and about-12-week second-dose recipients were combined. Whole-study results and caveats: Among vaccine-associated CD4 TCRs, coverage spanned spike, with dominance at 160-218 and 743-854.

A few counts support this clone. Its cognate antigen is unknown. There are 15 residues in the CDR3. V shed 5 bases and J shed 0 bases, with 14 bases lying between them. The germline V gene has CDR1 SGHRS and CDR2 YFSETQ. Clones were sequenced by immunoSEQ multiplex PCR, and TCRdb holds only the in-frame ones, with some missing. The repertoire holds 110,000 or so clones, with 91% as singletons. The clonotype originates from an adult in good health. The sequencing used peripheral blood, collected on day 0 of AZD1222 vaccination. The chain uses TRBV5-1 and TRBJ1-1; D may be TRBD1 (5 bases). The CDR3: CASRGRDSMNTEAFF. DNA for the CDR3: TGCGCCAGCAGAGGTAGGGACTCCATGAACACTGAAGCTTTCTTT. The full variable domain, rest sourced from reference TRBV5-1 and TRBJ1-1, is KAGVTQTPRYLIKTRGQQVTLSCSPISGHRSVSWYQQTPGQGLQFLFEYFSETQRNKGNFPGRFSGRQFSNSRSEMNVSTLELGDSALYLCASRGRDSMNTEAFFGQGTRLTVV.